Listed below are T cell receptor beta chains from one sample, sequenced in a study of control samples from healthy donors and cancer patients. Measured with immunoSEQ multiplex PCR; TCRdb has only the in-frame clones, and not every one. In the table there are roughly 150,000 clones, over 90% of which are singletons. The material sequenced was blood. All receptors come from a man between 50 and 59 years old in good health. Both conserved end residues are part of each CDR3. A D gene is named only where the DNA matches it firmly. Size is stated for part of the rows, as once, few or many counts, or as a class when the clone is expanded.

D gene	clone size	CDR3 length	V gene	J gene	CDR3 protein	CDR3 DNA
.	few	14	TRBV7-9	TRBJ2-7	CASTSLRSSYEQYF	TGTGCCAGCACCTCCCTCCGGAGCTCCTACGAGCAGTACTTC
.	.	14	TRBV3-1/TRBV3-2	TRBJ2-5	CASRLGLFQETQYF	TGTGCCAGCAGATTAGGACTGTTCCAAGAGACCCAGTACTTC
.	.	16	TRBV19	TRBJ2-3	CASISSGYSSTDTQYF	TGTGCCAGTATATCGTCGGGCTACTCAAGCACAGATACGCAGTATTTT
.	.	14	TRBV19	TRBJ2-7	CASSYAVGTDEQYF	TGTGCCAGTAGTTACGCGGTCGGGACCGACGAGCAGTACTTC
.	.	12	TRBV10-3	TRBJ1-4	CAISEGTEKLFF	TGTGCCATCAGTGAGGGGACAGAAAAACTGTTTTTT
TRBD2	.	15	TRBV10-3	TRBJ2-2	CAISKAGPDTGELFF	TGTGCCATCAGTAAAGCGGGGCCGGACACCGGGGAGCTGTTTTTT
.	.	15	TRBV28	TRBJ1-1	CASSLGGGGGTEAFF	TGTGCCAGCAGTTTAGGGGGCGGGGGAGGAACTGAAGCTTTCTTT
.	few	16	TRBV19	TRBJ1-2	CASSTGHATDGYGYTF	TGTGCCAGTAGTACGGGACACGCCACGGATGGCTATGGCTACACCTTC
TRBD1	.	17	TRBV5-5	TRBJ2-3	CASSLTGGVKPTDTQYF	TGTGCCAGCAGCTTGACAGGGGGTGTAAAACCCACAGATACGCAGTATTTT
.	.	12	TRBV12-3/TRBV12-4	TRBJ2-1	CASSLGYNEQFF	TGTGCCAGCAGTTTAGGATACAATGAGCAGTTCTTC
.	.	13	TRBV30	TRBJ1-5	CAWSVSGNQPQHF	TGTGCCTGGAGTGTTTCAGGGAATCAGCCCCAGCATTTT
.	.	13	TRBV12-3/TRBV12-4	TRBJ2-7	CASSFAERYEQYF	TGTGCCAGCAGTTTTGCGGAACGCTACGAGCAGTACTTC
.	.	16	TRBV7-3	TRBJ2-2	CASSLDNRTPTGELFF	TGTGCCAGCAGCTTAGATAATAGGACACCGACCGGGGAGCTGTTTTTT
.	.	13	TRBV11-2	TRBJ2-7	CASSRTGVYEQYF	TGTGCCAGCAGCCGTACAGGAGTCTACGAGCAGTACTTC
.	.	15	TRBV28	TRBJ2-7	CASSSYRMGVHEQYF	TGTGCCAGCAGTTCCTACCGTATGGGGGTCCACGAGCAGTACTTC
TRBD2	.	15	TRBV5-1	TRBJ2-7	CASSPGTSGRGEQYF	TGCGCCAGCAGCCCTGGGACTAGCGGGAGAGGCGAGCAGTACTTC
.	.	14	TRBV10-1	TRBJ2-3	CASSESVGQATQYF	TGCGCCAGCAGTGAGTCTGTAGGGCAGGCTACGCAGTATTTT
TRBD1	.	16	TRBV11-2	TRBJ2-1	CASSLLGTGIGNEQFF	TGTGCCAGCAGCTTACTCGGGACAGGGATAGGCAATGAGCAGTTCTTC
.	.	16	TRBV5-3	TRBJ2-6	CARSPPRQSGANVLTF	TGTGCCAGAAGCCCCCCCCGACAGAGTGGGGCCAACGTCCTGACTTTC
.	.	13	TRBV28	TRBJ1-1	CASSLIGRTEAFF	TGTGCCAGCAGTTTAATCGGTAGGACTGAAGCTTTCTTT
.	.	14	TRBV3-1/TRBV3-2	TRBJ2-7	CASSFSPRSYEQYF	TGTGCCAGCAGCTTTTCACCGCGGTCCTACGAGCAGTACTTC
.	.	14	TRBV3-1/TRBV3-2	TRBJ2-2	CASSQGTGIGELFF	TGTGCCAGCAGCCAAGGGACGGGAATCGGGGAGCTGTTTTTT
.	.	16	TRBV21-1	TRBJ2-7	CASTTDPETEPTEQYF	TGTGCCAGCACCACCGACCCCGAGACAGAGCCCACCGAGCAGTACTTC
.	.	12	TRBV20-1	TRBJ2-1	CSASRGFNEQFF	TGCAGTGCTAGTAGGGGTTTCAATGAGCAGTTCTTC
.	.	15	TRBV2	TRBJ1-2	CASSEVQGTNYGYTF	TGTGCCAGCAGTGAAGTACAGGGCACTAACTATGGCTACACCTTC
.	.	13	TRBV23-1	TRBJ2-7	CASSQGRTREQYF	TGCGCCAGCAGTCAAGGCAGGACACGCGAGCAGTACTTC
.	once	14	TRBV7-9	TRBJ1-5	CASSLGGINQPQHF	TGTGCCAGCAGCTTAGGCGGAATTAATCAGCCCCAGCATTTT
TRBD1	few	15	TRBV27	TRBJ1-5	CASRQGFYSNQPQHF	TGTGCCAGCCGACAGGGCTTCTATAGCAATCAGCCCCAGCATTTT
TRBD2	.	15	TRBV7-3	TRBJ2-7	CASSLIAGGHYEQYF	TGTGCCAGCAGCCTCATAGCGGGAGGCCACTACGAGCAGTACTTC
TRBD1	.	14	TRBV27	TRBJ2-2	CASRIGQDTGELFF	TGTGCCAGCAGGATTGGACAGGACACCGGGGAGCTGTTTTTT
TRBD2	once	16	TRBV9	TRBJ2-7	CASSPREGGSSKEQYF	TGTGCCAGCAGCCCCCGGGAGGGCGGGAGTTCGAAGGAGCAGTACTTC
TRBD1	.	14	TRBV19	TRBJ2-3	CASRGQGGTDTQYF	TGTGCCAGCCGAGGACAGGGAGGCACAGATACGCAGTATTTT
.	.	11	TRBV12-3/TRBV12-4	TRBJ1-2	CASSFKRGYTF	TGTGCCAGCAGTTTTAAGCGCGGCTACACCTTC
.	.	12	TRBV28	TRBJ1-1	CASSFLHTEAFF	TGTGCCAGCAGTTTTCTGCACACTGAAGCTTTCTTT
.	.	14	TRBV27	TRBJ1-1	CASSLEGSNTEAFF	TGTGCCAGCAGTTTAGAGGGGTCGAACACTGAAGCTTTCTTT
.	.	14	TRBV6-5	TRBJ2-7	CASSPPGAPYEQYF	TGTGCCAGCTCCCCCCCAGGGGCGCCCTACGAGCAGTACTTC
.	once	15	TRBV9	TRBJ2-7	CASTLGGTATYEQYF	TGTGCCAGCACCTTAGGGGGGACTGCTACCTACGAGCAGTACTTC
.	.	13	TRBV7-9	TRBJ1-5	CASKGSGDQPQHF	TGTGCCAGCAAAGGGTCGGGCGATCAGCCCCAGCATTTT
.	.	15	TRBV6-5	TRBJ1-1	CASSYSTGRGTEAFF	TGTGCCAGCAGTTACTCCACAGGCAGGGGCACTGAAGCTTTCTTT
.	.	14	TRBV6-1	TRBJ2-5	CASSEVGSQETQYF	TGTGCCAGCAGTGAAGTTGGCAGCCAAGAGACCCAGTACTTC
.	once	14	TRBV7-6	TRBJ1-6	CASSLGQHNSPLHF	TGTGCCAGCAGCTTGGGACAACATAATTCACCCCTCCACTTT
TRBD1	.	15	TRBV5-4	TRBJ1-1	CASRLDRGGNTEAFF	TGTGCCAGCAGATTAGACAGGGGCGGTAACACTGAAGCTTTCTTT
TRBD2	.	16	TRBV7-9	TRBJ2-1	CASSLVVWREGPEQFF	TGTGCCAGCAGCTTAGTAGTCTGGCGGGAGGGCCCTGAGCAGTTCTTC
.	.	16	TRBV5-1	TRBJ2-6	CASSLQGLAGANVLTF	TGCGCCAGCAGCTTACAGGGTTTAGCTGGGGCCAACGTCCTGACTTTC
.	.	13	TRBV9	TRBJ1-2	CASGGVIGFGYTF	TGTGCCAGCGGAGGGGTAATAGGGTTTGGCTACACCTTC
.	.	14	TRBV5-1	TRBJ1-1	CASSLLGTNTEAFF	TGCGCCAGCAGCTTGTTAGGGACCAACACTGAAGCTTTCTTT
TRBD1	.	18	TRBV27	TRBJ1-5	CASTAPFDRECSNQPQHF	TGTGCCAGCACAGCACCATTTGACAGGGAGTGTAGCAATCAGCCCCAGCATTTT
.	.	14	TRBV10-3	TRBJ2-3	CAISVEVITDTQYF	TGTGCCATCAGCGTTGAAGTGATCACAGATACGCAGTATTTT
TRBD2	.	13	TRBV6-5	TRBJ2-1	CASTGTTYNEQFF	TGTGCCAGTACCGGGACTACCTACAATGAGCAGTTCTTC
.	.	15	TRBV4-1	TRBJ1-5	CASSRLAGANQPQHF	TGCGCCAGCAGCCGGCTGGCAGGGGCCAATCAGCCCCAGCATTTT
.	.	16	TRBV14	TRBJ1-6	CASSQGRGAWNSPLHF	TGTGCCAGCAGCCAAGGTCGGGGGGCATGGAATTCACCCCTCCACTTT
.	.	12	TRBV6-5	TRBJ1-2	CASSSPSRGYTF	TGTGCCAGCAGTTCCCCTTCTCGAGGCTACACCTTC
TRBD1	.	17	TRBV5-1	TRBJ2-5	CASRTTGWDRGSETQYF	TGCGCCAGCAGAACCACCGGTTGGGACAGGGGGTCTGAGACCCAGTACTTC
.	.	13	TRBV6-5	TRBJ2-7	CASSYAGPYEQYF	TGTGCCAGCAGTTACGCGGGCCCCTACGAGCAGTACTTC
TRBD1	.	16	TRBV16	TRBJ1-3	CASSQRTGGSGNTIYF	TGTGCCAGCAGCCAACGGACAGGGGGCTCTGGAAACACCATATATTTT
.	.	15	TRBV9	TRBJ2-7	CASSVGQDAPYEQYF	TGTGCCAGCAGCGTAGGACAGGACGCTCCCTACGAGCAGTACTTC
TRBD1	.	16	TRBV14	TRBJ2-7	CASSPINRDSPLEQYF	TGTGCCAGCAGCCCGATAAACCGGGACAGCCCCCTGGAGCAGTACTTC
TRBD1	.	13	TRBV6-2/TRBV6-3	TRBJ1-2	CASSSDRAHGYTF	TGTGCCAGCAGTTCTGACAGGGCCCATGGCTACACCTTC
TRBD1	.	16	TRBV5-1	TRBJ2-1	CASSLAGQGVFNEQFF	TGCGCCAGCAGCCTAGCCGGACAGGGGGTGTTCAATGAGCAGTTCTTC